This TCR beta chain was sequenced in a study of cytomegalovirus exposure and HLA in healthy donors. The method was immunoSEQ multiplex PCR; TCRdb's version includes in-frame clones alone and lacks a portion of them. The sample shows 130,000 to 150,000 clones, roughly 90% of them seen only once. Specimen: PBMCs. The clonotype originates from a man aged 18 to 29 in good health and CMV-seropositive.

Here the CDR3 reads CASSQGTGQGGKNEKLFF. The CDR3 coding sequence is TGTGCCAGCAGCCAAGGGACCGGACAGGGCGGGAAAAATGAAAAACTGTTTTTT. The chain is built from TRBV14 and TRBJ1-4, with TRBD1 matching over 8 bases. V shed 1 base, J shed 5 bases, and the junction held 12 bases outside the gene matches. Germline loops: CDR1 SGHDN, CDR2 FVKESK. There are 18 residues in the CDR3.